These 16 T cell receptor beta chains were sequenced from one sample in a study of T cells after yellow fever vaccination. TCRdb re-analysed the 5' RACE reads in MiXCR, keeping a single row per CDR3 protein. The table shows 100,000 to 150,000 distinct CDR3 sequences, with about 8.2% occurring only once. The source was CD8+ T cells sorted from PBMCs, collected on the day of the yellow fever booster vaccination. The receptors originated from a man between 18 and 35 years old who received the YFV17D yellow fever vaccine.

This clonotype was seen a handful of times. The V call is TRBV4-2, the J call TRBJ2-2; possibly TRBD2 for D (5 bases). This CDR3 has 15 amino acids. The germline V gene has CDR1 LGHNA and CDR2 YNFKEQ. V shed 3 bases and J shed 5 bases, with 13 bases lying between them. CDR3 protein: CASSHDWRGTGELFF. The CDR3 coding sequence is TGTGCCAGCAGCCATGACTGGCGCGGGACCGGGGAGCTGTTTTTT.

This clonotype was picked up many times. This rearrangement joins TRBV4-1 to TRBJ1-3; no reliable D call. This CDR3 spans 17 amino acids. V shed 0 bases and J shed 2 bases, with 14 bases lying between them. Germline V gene sequence: CDR1 MGHRA, CDR2 YSYEKL. DNA of the CDR3: TGCGCCAGCAGCCAAGAATGGAGCGAAAGGCCTGGAAACACCATATATTTT. Protein: CASSQEWSERPGNTIYF.

This clonotype was counted at least ten times. J is TRBJ2-7 and V is TRBV6-1; 7 positions match TRBD1. V was pared by 6 bases and J by 2 bases, with 10 bases of the junction left unmatched. The V gene's germline CDR1 is MNHNS and CDR2 SASEGT. This CDR3 spans 15 amino acids. CDR3 DNA sequence: TGTGCCAGCAGCACCGGGACAGTACACCCCTACGAGCAGTACGTC. Its protein product is CASSTGTVHPYEQYV.

The chain combines TRBV20-1 with TRBJ1-1, with D unresolved. The V gene lost 2 bases and the J gene lost 1 base, with 8 bases spanning the gap. The V gene's germline CDR1 is DFQATT and CDR2 SNEGSKA (reference sequence). The CDR3 is made up of 13 amino acids. The CDR3 reads CSARLNSNTEAFF. CDR3 bases: TGCAGTGCTAGACTAAACTCGAACACTGAAGCTTTCTTT.

This clonotype was detected ten times or more. The V and J genes are TRBV12-3 or TRBV12-4 and TRBJ2-2; 8 bases are a match to TRBD1. The CDR3 loop spans 15 amino acids. Unmatched junction bases numbered 5, after V lost 5 bases and J lost 3 bases. CDR3 loop: CASSPGQVYTGELFF. The CDR3 DNA reads as TGTGCCAGCAGTCCGGGACAGGTTTACACCGGGGAGCTGTTTTTT.

This clonotype came up many times. V gene TRBV20-1 combines with J gene TRBJ2-2; maybe TRBD2 (6 bases). The V and J ends lost 3 bases and 0 bases respectively, with 23 bases between them. Germline CDR1 is DFQATT and CDR2 is SNEGSKA (reference sequence). The CDR3 spans 19 residues. The CDR3 bases are TGCAGTGCTAGGCGCAGGGTGGGGGGTAACCTCGCGAACACCGGGGAGCTGTTTTTT. It codes for CSARRRVGGNLANTGELFF.

The J gene is TRBJ2-1, the V gene TRBV11-2; D might be TRBD1 or TRBD2, each matching 5 bases. Germline values: CDR1 SGHAT, CDR2 FQNNGV. The CDR3 sequence is 15 residues long. Between the trimmed V and J ends, which lost 5 bases and 10 bases, there was a span of 21 bases. The CDR3 DNA is TGTGCCAGCAGCCAACCGGCGGGCAGGGATGGAGAGCAGTTCTTC. Its protein is CASSQPAGRDGEQFF.

This clonotype was counted ten times or more. The rearrangement joins TRBV6-5 to TRBJ2-5; no clear D gene. V lost 0 bases and J lost 5, with 7 bases in between. This CDR3 is built from 13 residues. Germline V gene data show CDR1 as MNHEY and CDR2 as SVGAGI. CDR3 sequence (DNA): TGTGCCAGCAGTTACTCCCCGAGCGAGACCCAGTACTTC. As protein: CASSYSPSETQYF.

This clonotype was recorded many times. The V call is TRBV29-1, the J call TRBJ2-1, with D maybe TRBD2 (5 bases). The CDR3 sequence is 15 residues long. The V end lost 5 bases, the J end lost 0 bases, and 14 bases lay between the germline ends. Per the germline V gene, CDR1 is SQVTM and CDR2 is ANQGSEA. DNA of the CDR3: TGCAGCGTTCTCGGACGGGATAGCTCCTACAATGAGCAGTTCTTC. This translates into CSVLGRDSSYNEQFF.

This clonotype was picked up many times. The gene calls are TRBV20-1 and TRBJ2-1, with unresolved D. The CDR3 length is 12 residues. CDR1 and CDR2 from the germline V gene are DFQATT and SNEGSKA (reference sequence). V lost 0 bases, J lost 6 bases, and 6 bases lay in between. This CDR3 is CSARDQGNEQFF. Here the CDR3 DNA reads TGCAGTGCTAGAGATCAAGGCAATGAGCAGTTCTTC.

This clonotype was counted between two and nine times. The genes are TRBV27 and TRBJ2-6; D is ambiguous. Trimming removed 6 bases from V and 2 bases from J, with 5 bases in between. The germline V gene encodes CDR1 MNHEY and CDR2 SMNVEV (reference sequence). The CDR3 has 13 amino acids. The CDR3 here is CASRHPGANVLTF. The CDR3, as DNA: TGTGCCAGCAGACATCCTGGGGCCAACGTCCTGACTTTC.

This clonotype was counted between two and nine times. The V call is TRBV7-9, the J call TRBJ1-2; no reliable D call. The CDR3 has 15 residues. CDR1 and CDR2 (germline): SEHNR, FQNEAQ (reference sequence). Trimming took off 4 bases at V and 1 base at J, with 13 bases between the two ends. CDR3 region: CASSSTSPFNYGYTF. CDR3 coding DNA: TGTGCCAGCAGCTCTACTTCCCCCTTTAACTATGGCTACACCTTC.

This clonotype has more than one count but fewer than ten. The chain couples TRBV7-3 to TRBJ2-3, with 10 nucleotides matching TRBD2. Germline CDR1 SGHTA, CDR2 FQGTGA. After removal of 5 bases from V and 3 bases from J, the junction contained 5 bases not matched to a gene. This CDR3 is built from 15 residues. The CDR3 DNA follows: TGTGCCAGCAGCCATAGCGGGGGGTGGACAGATACGCAGTATTTT. It translates to CASSHSGGWTDTQYF.

The chain carries TRBV4-1 and TRBJ1-4; D perhaps matches TRBD1 (6 bases). The germline V gene has CDR1 MGHRA and CDR2 YSYEKL. The CDR3 covers 15 residues. Trimming took 0 bases from V and 5 from J, leaving 10 bases between them. As DNA, the CDR3 is TGCGCCAGCAGCCAAGACCCCGGACAGAATGAAAAACTGTTTTTT. As protein: CASSQDPGQNEKLFF.

Only a few counts were recorded for this clonotype. The gene calls are TRBV7-9 and TRBJ2-1, with 8 bases fitting TRBD2. Germline CDR1 SEHNR, CDR2 FQNEAQ (reference sequence). This CDR3 contains 14 residues. The V segment lost 5 bases and the J segment 1 base; nucleotides outside the gene matches: 1. Here the CDR3 reads CASSERGSYNEQFF. The CDR3 region has the DNA TGTGCCAGCAGCGAGCGGGGGTCCTACAATGAGCAGTTCTTC.

In its sample, this clonotype was seen a few times. This chain links TRBV5-1 with TRBJ1-2; a weak D match, TRBD1 (6 bases). Germline CDR1 is SGHRS and CDR2 is YFSETQ. V was trimmed by 2 bases and J by 4 bases, leaving 15 bases between them. This CDR3 is built from 15 residues. For the CDR3, the DNA is TGCGCCAGCAGCTTAGCAACAGGGATGATCTATGGCTACACCTTC. Amino acid sequence: CASSLATGMIYGYTF.